One and the same sample provided the 18 T cell receptor beta chains below, sequenced in a study of cytomegalovirus exposure and HLA in healthy donors. The PCR contained 60 Vbeta and 13 Jbeta primers. Sequencing was performed with immunoSEQ multiplex PCR; in TCRdb, only in-frame clones are kept and a portion is missing. The sample holds about 180,000 clones, roughly 80% seen once. Sequencing was done on a sample of PBMCs. Receptors were obtained from a man aged 35-49 years in good health and CMV-seronegative.

The chain combines TRBV6-1 with TRBJ1-5; D is possibly TRBD1 (6 bases). V was pared by 4 bases and J by 2 bases, with 12 bases between. This CDR3 spans 15 amino acids. Germline lookup yields CDR1 MNHNS and CDR2 SASEGT. CDR3 sequence: CASSVWTDGNQPQHF. The CDR3 coding sequence is TGTGCCAGCAGTGTTTGGACAGACGGCAATCAGCCCCAGCATTTT.

The chain uses TRBV6-1 and TRBJ2-7, with a possible D match to TRBD2 (5 bases). This CDR3 has 18 amino acids. V gave up 1 base and J gave up 0 bases, with 19 bases separating them. Per the germline V gene, CDR1 is MNHNS and CDR2 is SASEGT. CDR3 coding DNA: TGTGCCAGCAGTGAAGGTCTCTTTATGGTGGGAGTCTCCTACGAGCAGTACTTC. It yields the protein CASSEGLFMVGVSYEQYF.

V usage is TRBV12-5 and J usage is TRBJ1-5; TRBD1 might be the D (6 bases). The CDR3 has 12 residues. The V and J ends lost 6 bases and 6 bases respectively, with 9 bases between them. The germline V gene encodes CDR1 LGHNT and CDR2 FRNRAP. The CDR3 coding sequence is TGTGCTAGTGGACTGGACAGTCAGCCCCAGCATTTT. Encoded protein: CASGLDSQPQHF.

Concerning this clone: Other DNA sequences in this specimen translate into the identical CDR3. V gene TRBV29-1 combines with J gene TRBJ2-3; tentative D call: TRBD2 (5 bases). Trimming took off 3 bases at V and 3 bases at J, with 7 bases between the two ends. CDR1 and CDR2 from the germline V gene are SQVTM and ANQGSEA. The CDR3 extends over 12 amino acids. CDR3 DNA: TGCAGCGTTGACAGAGGGACAGATACGCAGTATTTT. It yields the protein CSVDRGTDTQYF.

The chain links TRBV30 to TRBJ2-7, with D possibly matching TRBD2 (5 bases). The V gene lost 5 bases and the J gene lost 0 bases, with 11 bases spanning the gap. The CDR3 covers 13 residues. Germline loops: CDR1 GTSNPN, CDR2 SVGIG (reference sequence). CDR3 in DNA: TGTGCCTGGGGAAGTGGGAGCTCCTACGAGCAGTACTTC. Its protein is CAWGSGSSYEQYF.

Worth noting for this clone: Other DNA sequences in this specimen translate into the identical CDR3. The rearrangement uses TRBV6-5 and TRBJ2-7, with TRBD2 matching 15 bases. Germline assignment: CDR1 MNHEY and CDR2 SVGAGI. V lost 0 bases, J lost 6 bases, and 0 bases stayed unmatched. This CDR3 is built from 15 residues. CDR3 protein: CASSYSGLAGGEQYF. DNA of the CDR3: TGTGCCAGCAGTTACTCGGGACTAGCGGGGGGCGAGCAGTACTTC.

The chain combines TRBV9 with TRBJ2-2; TRBD2 is a possible D gene (5 bases). CDR1 is SGDLS and CDR2 is YYNGEE in the germline V gene. V lost 4 bases, J lost 1 base, and 8 bases lay in between. This CDR3 has 14 residues. This chain's CDR3 is CASSPRENTGELFF. The CDR3 DNA reads TGTGCCAGCAGCCCCCGGGAGAACACCGGGGAGCTGTTTTTT.

The chain has TRBV29-1 and TRBJ2-1, with 11 bases matching TRBD1. The CDR3 sequence is 16 residues long. J gave up 1 base and V 3 bases, and 5 bases lay outside the gene matches. CDR1 is SQVTM, CDR2 ANQGSEA, per germline. This chain's CDR3 is CSVEDRGRGSYNEQFF. The CDR3 nucleotides read TGCAGCGTTGAGGACAGGGGGCGGGGGTCCTACAATGAGCAGTTCTTC.

The chain carries TRBV6-5 and TRBJ1-4; 7 bases are a match to TRBD1. In germline, CDR1 is MNHEY, CDR2 SVGAGI. The CDR3 loop spans 15 amino acids. V lost 4 bases to trimming and J lost 4 bases; unmatched junction nucleotides: 6. The CDR3 nucleotides are TGTGCCAGCAGTTCCGTACAGGGGTTTAATGAAAAACTGTTTTTT. Encoded protein: CASSSVQGFNEKLFF.

The chain couples TRBV15 to TRBJ2-7, with TRBD1 identical over 7 bases. The CDR3 has 15 residues. Germline CDR1 reads LNHNV; CDR2 reads YYDKDF (reference sequence). J gave up 2 bases and V 0 bases, and 4 bases lay outside the gene matches. CDR3 bases: TGTGCCACCAGCAGAGATGACAGGGTGGCCTACGAGCAGTACTTC. It encodes CATSRDDRVAYEQYF.

The V call is TRBV30, the J call TRBJ2-1; 7 bases line up with TRBD1. Trimming at V came to 0 bases and at J to 6 bases, leaving 8 bases not matched to a gene. The CDR3 is made up of 15 amino acids. In germline, CDR1 is GTSNPN, CDR2 SVGIG (reference sequence). CDR3 in amino acids: CAWSVRLAGGNEQFF. The CDR3 DNA reads as TGTGCCTGGAGTGTACGTCTGGCAGGGGGCAATGAGCAGTTCTTC.

The chain employs TRBV6-4 and TRBJ2-3; 11 nucleotides agree with TRBD2. The trim removed 3 bases at V and 3 bases at J, leaving 2 bases unmatched. The CDR3 length is 15 residues. Looked up from germline, CDR1 is MRHNA and CDR2 is SNTAGT. In DNA, the CDR3 is TGTGCCAGCAGTGAGCCTAGCGGGGGGACAGATACGCAGTATTTT. Its translation: CASSEPSGGTDTQYF.

The chain links TRBV19 to TRBJ2-7; TRBD1 matches at 9 bases. With V trimmed by 4 bases and J by 4 bases, 17 bases remained unmatched. The CDR3 has 18 amino acids. The germline CDR1 and CDR2 sequences are LNHDA and SQIVND (reference sequence). CDR3 residues: CASSRRRGTGTGSYEQYF. CDR3 nucleotide sequence: TGTGCCAGTAGTAGGCGAAGGGGAACCGGGACAGGGTCGTACGAGCAGTACTTC.

The chain joins TRBV7-8 to TRBJ2-7; 8 bases line up with TRBD1. In germline, CDR1 is SGHVS, CDR2 FQNEAQ. The CDR3 consists of 15 residues. V was clipped by 2 bases and J by 3 bases; unmatched bases: 6. CDR3 nucleotide sequence: TGTGCCAGCAGCTTATTGGACAGGGAGATCTACGAGCAGTACTTC. Protein: CASSLLDREIYEQYF.

The gene calls are TRBV28 and TRBJ1-2; TRBD1 matches 8 bases. CDR3 size: 14 residues. Per germline, CDR1 MDHEN and CDR2 SYDVKM. V lost 5 bases and J lost 7; bases outside the gene matches: 9. CDR3 in amino acids: CASSPPDRAPGYTF. The DNA for the CDR3 is TGTGCCAGCAGTCCCCCGGACAGGGCCCCTGGCTACACCTTC.

The chain carries TRBV6-6 and TRBJ1-2; D gene uncertain. CDR1 is MNHNY, CDR2 SVGAGI, per germline (reference sequence). V lost 7 bases and J lost 4, with 13 bases in between. This CDR3 contains 13 residues. The CDR3 bases are TGTGCCAGCATCCCAAGTACAGTCTATGGCTACACCTTC. Encoded protein: CASIPSTVYGYTF.

V is TRBV11-3 and J is TRBJ2-2; tentatively, D is TRBD1 (6 bases). The germline V gene encodes CDR1 SGHNT and CDR2 YENEEA. V was shortened by 1 base and J by 9 bases, with 12 bases between the two germline ends. The CDR3 loop spans 14 amino acids. In nucleotides, the CDR3 is TGTGCCAGCAGCTTAGCACAGGGCGCGAGGGAGCTGTTTTTT. This encodes CASSLAQGARELFF.

CDR3 in DNA: TGTGCCAGCAGTTTACAATTGGGACAGCTTAACACTGAAGCTTTCTTT. It encodes CASSLQLGQLNTEAFF. The chain recombines TRBV27 with TRBJ1-1; 7 bases fit TRBD1. This CDR3 is built from 16 residues. The germline V gene has CDR1 MNHEY and CDR2 SMNVEV (reference sequence). Unmatched junction bases numbered 8, after V lost 2 bases and J lost 2 bases.